Below, 3 T cell receptor beta chains from the same sample are listed, as sequenced in a study of PD-L1 blockade in urothelial cancer. The assay was immunoSEQ multiplex PCR, and TCRdb's table has in-frame clones only and misses some. In the table there are some 75,000 clones, 80% to 95% of which are singletons. Time point in this sample: peripheral blood 6 weeks after treatment start. The source material was PBMCs, sampled around atezolizumab (anti-PD-L1) treatment. These receptors originate from a woman of 80 years or more with urothelial cancer.

The chain links TRBV19 to TRBJ2-2; a possible D gene is TRBD2 (6 bases). V was cut by 3 bases and J by 4 bases, with 12 bases left in between. This CDR3 contains 15 residues. The germline V gene has CDR1 LNHDA and CDR2 SQIVND (reference sequence). CDR3 sequence: CASSIGGTSTGELFF. The CDR3 nucleotides are TGTGCCAGTAGTATTGGAGGGACCTCCACCGGGGAGCTGTTTTTT.

The rearrangement uses TRBV10-3 and TRBJ2-7; TRBD2 might be the D (6 bases). CDR3 size: 13 residues. Germline values: CDR1 ENHRY, CDR2 SYGVKD. The ends were cut back, 7 bases at V and 2 bases at J, with 12 bases in the middle. The CDR3 coding sequence is TGTGCCATCACAGGCACTAGCACCTACGAGCAGTACTTC. Translated, it gives CAITGTSTYEQYF.

This rearrangement joins TRBV11-2 to TRBJ2-7; TRBD2 agrees at 11 bases. The germline V gene has CDR1 SGHAT and CDR2 FQNNGV. V was pared by 3 bases and J by 4 bases, with 5 bases of the junction left unmatched. The CDR3 is 15 amino acids. The CDR3 is CASSFSGRASYEQYF. In nucleotides, the CDR3 is TGTGCCAGCAGCTTTAGCGGGAGGGCAAGTTACGAGCAGTACTTC. The variable domain in full, with the rest retrieved from reference TRBV11-2 and TRBJ2-7, is EAGVAQSPRYKIIEKRQSVAFWCNPISGHATLYWYQQILGQGPKLLIQFQNNGVVDDSQLPKDRFSAERLKGVDSTLKIQPAKLEDSAVYLCASSFSGRASYEQYFGPGTRLTVT.